Below are 27 T cell receptor beta chains sequenced from a single sample in a study of T-cell memory formation after mild COVID-19. One entry per CDR3 protein results from TCRdb running MiXCR on the 5' RACE reads. The sample carries about 130,000 distinct CDR3 sequences, about a sixth recorded once. The sequenced sample consisted of PBMCs or a T cell subset sorted from them (not recorded which). Source of these receptors: a young man who had mild COVID-19 (a few samples of this study predate the infection). Cell type and time point are not known.

This clonotype was counted a few times. The chain employs TRBV5-1 and TRBJ2-3; perhaps TRBD1 as D (6 bases). Germline CDR1 is SGHRS and CDR2 is YFSETQ. V was trimmed by 0 bases and J by 4 bases, leaving 15 bases between them. This CDR3 region has 16 residues. As DNA, the CDR3 is TGCGCCAGCAGCTTGGATCTGAACAGGGTTGCAGATACGCAGTATTTT. This codes for CASSLDLNRVADTQYF.

The rearrangement uses TRBV18 and TRBJ1-4; D is unclear. This CDR3 spans 14 amino acids. Trimming stripped 0 bases from V and 8 bases from J, with 10 bases between. In germline, CDR1 is KGHSH, CDR2 LQKENI. The CDR3 reads CASSPPVEGEKLFF. CDR3 DNA sequence: TGTGCCAGCTCACCACCGGTCGAAGGGGAAAAACTGTTTTTT.

V and J are TRBV7-2 and TRBJ2-1, with D tentatively TRBD2 (6 bases). CDR3 length: 15 amino acids. CDR1 SGHTA and CDR2 FQGNSA come from the germline V gene. V lost 2 bases to trimming and J lost 4 bases, with 12 bases between them. This CDR3 is CASSLSGGTYNEQFF. The CDR3 DNA is TGTGCCAGCAGCTTATCCGGGGGAACATACAATGAGCAGTTCTTC.

The V call is TRBV12-3 or TRBV12-4, the J call TRBJ2-1; 8 bases map to TRBD2. The length of the CDR3 is 15 residues. The V gene end was trimmed by 5 bases and the J gene end by 7 bases; junction bases not matched to a gene: 10. In DNA, the CDR3 is TGTGCCAGCAGTACTACGGGACTAGAGATAAATGAGCAGTTCTTC. Amino acid sequence: CASSTTGLEINEQFF.

The CDR3, as DNA: TGTGCCTGGCGGGGGGTAAGGACTGAAGCTTTCTTT. Its translation is CAWRGVRTEAFF. The rearrangement joins TRBV30 to TRBJ1-1; tentative D call: TRBD1 (5 bases). The CDR3 totals 12 residues. The germline gives CDR1 GTSNPN, CDR2 SVGIG (reference sequence). The V gene lost 5 bases and the J gene lost 5 bases, with 12 bases spanning the gap.

The V gene is TRBV12-3 or TRBV12-4, the J gene TRBJ2-6; 8 bases align to TRBD1. CDR3 length: 17 amino acids. Trimming removed 1 base from V and 0 bases from J; junction bases left unmatched: 2. The CDR3 protein is CASSLGTGSSGANVLTF. The CDR3 DNA follows: TGTGCCAGCAGTTTAGGGACAGGGTCCTCTGGGGCCAACGTCCTGACTTTC.

This clonotype was seen a few times. V usage is TRBV6-2 or TRBV6-3 and J usage is TRBJ2-7; 9 positions match TRBD1. Germline loops: CDR1 MNHEY, CDR2 SVGEGT. The junction had 8 bases not matched to a gene; V was cut back by 5 bases and J by 3 bases. The CDR3 runs 15 residues. The CDR3 region is CASSDDGTGIYEQYF. In nucleotides, the CDR3 is TGTGCCAGCAGTGACGACGGGACAGGGATCTACGAGCAGTACTTC.

This clonotype was detected a few times. This sequence joins TRBV20-1 and TRBJ2-3; the D gene is possibly TRBD1 (6 bases). The CDR3 consists of 13 residues. The germline CDR1 and CDR2 sequences are DFQATT and SNEGSKA (reference sequence). Trimming removed 2 bases from V and 2 bases from J, with 8 bases in between. The CDR3 DNA is TGCAGTGCTAGATGGGACACCACAGATACGCAGTATTTT. Its protein is CSARWDTTDTQYF.

The chain carries TRBV18 and TRBJ1-2; the D is unclear. Germline-derived CDR1 and CDR2 are KGHSH and LQKENI. CDR3 length: 13 residues. The V gene lost 0 bases and the J gene lost 3 bases, with 5 bases spanning the gap. CDR3 sequence: CASSPPTDYGYTF. CDR3 sequence (DNA): TGTGCCAGCTCACCACCAACAGACTATGGCTACACCTTC.

The rearrangement links TRBV12-3 or TRBV12-4 to TRBJ1-1; TRBD1 matches 11 bases. Trimming took 6 bases from V and 2 from J; bases not matched to a gene: 11. This CDR3 has 17 residues. Here the CDR3 DNA reads TGTGCCAGCAGCGGGGACGGGACAGGGGGGATAAACACTGAAGCTTTCTTT. Translation gives CASSGDGTGGINTEAFF.

This clonotype showed up just a few times. This chain connects TRBV5-6 to TRBJ2-5; TRBD1 aligns across 7 bases. The V gene's germline CDR1 is SGHDT and CDR2 YYEEEE. The CDR3 runs 14 residues. Losses at the gene ends were 4 bases for V and 5 bases for J; bases not matched to a gene: 8. The CDR3 sequence: CASSPGGPGETQYF. The CDR3 DNA reads TGTGCCAGCAGCCCAGGGGGACCCGGGGAGACCCAGTACTTC.

The chain recombines TRBV5-5 with TRBJ1-4, with 8 bases fitting TRBD1. CDR1 and CDR2 from the germline V gene are SGHKS and YYEKEE (reference sequence). V lost 4 bases and J lost 7; bases outside the gene matches: 12. The CDR3 spans 16 residues. As DNA, the CDR3 is TGTGCCAGCAGCATCGGGACAGGAGGGTCAGGTGAAAAACTGTTTTTT. Its protein is CASSIGTGGSGEKLFF.

This clonotype was recorded a few times. The chain combines TRBV4-1 with TRBJ2-2; 10 nucleotides agree with TRBD2. The germline V gene encodes CDR1 MGHRA and CDR2 YSYEKL. Trimming removed 4 bases from V and 6 bases from J; junction bases left unmatched: 17. This CDR3 has 19 residues. This CDR3 reads CASSPGLAGGLQRAGELFF. The CDR3 DNA is TGCGCCAGCAGCCCCGGGTTAGCGGGGGGCCTTCAAAGGGCCGGGGAGCTGTTTTTT.

This clonotype has more than one count but fewer than ten. The rearrangement joins TRBV5-1 to TRBJ2-7, with a tentative D call TRBD1 (6 bases). The germline CDR1 and CDR2 sequences are SGHRS and YFSETQ. V was shortened by 0 bases and J by 2 bases, with 9 bases between the two germline ends. The CDR3 runs to 14 residues. This CDR3 is CASSLAGDPYEQYF. Here the CDR3 DNA reads TGCGCCAGCAGCTTGGCAGGGGACCCCTACGAGCAGTACTTC.

This clonotype was picked up many times. CDR3 loop: CASSSLTLASTDTQYF. As DNA, the CDR3 is TGTGCCAGCAGCTCGCTGACTTTGGCTAGCACAGATACGCAGTATTTT. The genes are TRBV5-6 and TRBJ2-3; the D is unclear. Germline CDR1 SGHDT, CDR2 YYEEEE. This CDR3 is 16 amino acids long. Trimming took 3 bases from V and 0 from J, leaving 14 bases between them.

This clonotype was seen a handful of times. The CDR3 is CASSPGDLQETQYF. In DNA form, the CDR3 reads TGTGCCAGCTCCCCGGGGGACTTACAAGAGACCCAGTACTTC. The genes are TRBV18 and TRBJ2-5; D is perhaps TRBD2 (6 bases). Trimming took 6 bases from V and 2 from J, leaving 13 bases between them. Germline CDR1 KGHSH, CDR2 LQKENI. The CDR3 spans 14 residues.

In its sample, this clonotype was seen a few times. This sequence joins TRBV12-3 or TRBV12-4 and TRBJ1-3; D uncertain. The CDR3 runs 16 residues. V lost 4 bases and J 0 bases, leaving 13 bases between the germline ends. In DNA, the CDR3 is TGTGCCAGCAGTTCCCACGTATCTAGCTCTGGAAACACCATATATTTT. Encoded protein: CASSSHVSSSGNTIYF.

The chain recombines TRBV2 with TRBJ2-2; TRBD1 aligns across 7 bases. The CDR3 length is 15 residues. The V gene's germline CDR1 is SNHLY and CDR2 FYNNEI. The J segment lost 7 bases and the V segment lost 6 bases, leaving 11 bases of the junction unmatched. The CDR3 is CASRPETGINGELFF. In DNA, the CDR3 is TGTGCCAGCAGACCTGAGACAGGGATAAACGGGGAGCTGTTTTTT.

This clonotype was detected ten times or more. V and J are TRBV5-6 and TRBJ2-1; 7 bases line up with TRBD1. V trimming: 4 bases; J trimming: 3 bases; junction bases outside the gene matches: 1. This CDR3 is 13 amino acids long. Looked up from germline, CDR1 is SGHDT and CDR2 is YYEEEE. CDR3 amino acids: CASSRDSYNEQFF. As DNA, the CDR3 is TGTGCCAGCAGCCGGGACAGCTACAATGAGCAGTTCTTC.

This clonotype has ten or more counts. This chain links TRBV7-6 with TRBJ2-1; D not certain. Trimming took off 2 bases at V and 0 bases at J, with 8 bases between the two ends. CDR3 size: 15 residues. Germline lookup yields CDR1 SGHVS and CDR2 FNYEAQ. The CDR3 DNA sequence: TGTGCCAGCAGCTTACAGCCAAGCTCCTACAATGAGCAGTTCTTC. Protein product: CASSLQPSSYNEQFF.

V usage is TRBV7-3 and J usage is TRBJ2-7; D remains ambiguous. The V gene lost 5 bases and the J gene lost 3 bases, with 11 bases spanning the gap. This CDR3 is 13 amino acids long. Per the germline V gene, CDR1 is SGHTA and CDR2 is FQGTGA. The CDR3 DNA sequence: TGTGCCAGCAGCCAGGCTGGCAGCTACGAGCAGTACTTC. Translating gives CASSQAGSYEQYF. Looking up the rest from reference TRBV7-3 and TRBJ2-7 gives the full variable domain: GAGVSQTPSNKVTEKGKYVELRCDPISGHTALYWYRQSLGQGPEFLIYFQGTGAADDSGLPNDRFFAVRPEGSVSTLKIQRTERGDSAVYLCASSQAGSYEQYFGPGTRLTVT.

The table lists this clonotype with many counts. The chain links TRBV7-6 to TRBJ2-5; D is perhaps TRBD1 (5 bases). The CDR3 consists of 12 residues. V was clipped by 2 bases and J by 4 bases, with 5 bases between them. Germline values: CDR1 SGHVS, CDR2 FNYEAQ. Here the CDR3 reads CASSLQGETQYF. The DNA for the CDR3 is TGTGCCAGCAGCTTACAGGGAGAGACCCAGTACTTC. The full variable domain, with the rest looked up from reference TRBV7-6 and TRBJ2-5, is GAGVSQSPRYKVTKRGQDVALRCDPISGHVSLYWYRQALGQGPEFLTYFNYEAQQDKSGLPNDRFSAERPEGSISTLTIQRTEQRDSAMYRCASSLQGETQYFGPGTRLLVL.

This clonotype was counted only a few times. The CDR3 loop reads CASSQEKNTGELFF. Here the CDR3 DNA reads TGCGCCAGCAGCCAAGAGAAGAACACCGGGGAGCTGTTTTTT. The gene calls are TRBV4-3 and TRBJ2-2; D unresolved. The CDR3 is 14 residues long. Trimming removed 0 bases at V and 1 base at J, with 3 bases between. The germline CDR1 and CDR2 sequences are LGHNA and YSLEER.

In this sample, this clonotype turned up a few times. V is TRBV6-5 and J is TRBJ2-7; 9 bases line up with TRBD1. V shed 4 bases and J 3 bases; nucleotides not matched to a gene: 7. This CDR3 has 15 residues. Per germline, CDR1 MNHEY and CDR2 SVGAGI. As DNA, the CDR3 is TGTGCCAGCAGTTCCATACAGGGGGCGAACTACGAGCAGTACTTC. This gives the protein CASSSIQGANYEQYF.

This clonotype was found many times. CDR3 loop: CASSYIHDTQYF. CDR3 in DNA: TGTGCCAGCAGTTATATCCACGATACGCAGTATTTT. The chain links TRBV6-2 or TRBV6-3 to TRBJ2-3; D call uncertain. Trimming shortened V by 3 bases and J by 6 bases, and 7 bases separated the two germline ends. Germline lookup yields CDR1 MNHEY and CDR2 SVGEGT. This CDR3 is 12 amino acids long.

This chain joins TRBV4-3 and TRBJ2-5, with 7 nucleotides matching TRBD2. Looked up from germline, CDR1 is LGHNA and CDR2 is YSLEER. The CDR3 extends over 16 amino acids. J lost 3 bases, V lost 0 bases, and 7 bases had no gene match. CDR3 amino acids: CASSQDDRRGKETQYF. As DNA, the CDR3 is TGCGCCAGCAGCCAAGATGATCGGCGGGGGAAAGAGACCCAGTACTTC.

The chain links TRBV15 to TRBJ1-2, with unresolved D. V lost 0 bases and J lost 5, with 4 bases in between. The CDR3 has 12 amino acids. Germline loops: CDR1 LNHNV, CDR2 YYDKDF (reference sequence). In DNA, the CDR3 is TGTGCCACCAGCAGAGAAGAATATGGCTACACCTTC. This codes for CATSREEYGYTF.